This T cell receptor beta chain was identified during a study of blood T cell repertoires in COVID-19. Profiled with immunoSEQ multiplex PCR; TCRdb holds only in-frame clones, not every one. This table holds around 190,000 clones, 85% found once. Unmatched junction bases numbered 8, after V lost 4 bases and J lost 4 bases. The germline CDR1 and CDR2 sequences are WSHSY and SAAADI. CDR3 size: 17 residues. The receptor comes from a woman aged 55-70 years with acute or convalescent COVID-19. Material for sequencing was peripheral blood. The chain has TRBV10-2 and TRBJ2-3; 13 bases map to TRBD2. CDR3 amino acids: CASSGPPLAGGPDTQYF. CDR3 in DNA: TGCGCCAGCAGTGGCCCCCCACTAGCGGGAGGGCCAGATACGCAGTATTTT.